Following are 6 T cell receptor beta chains from one sample sequenced in a study of blood T cells in healthy people across ages. Primers used in a second PCR of about 6 to 12 cycles were a sample-barcoded 5' primer and a J-beta primer mix. TCRdb reprocessed the 5' RACE reads with MiXCR, giving one entry per CDR3 protein. The sample lists over a million distinct CDR3 sequences; more than 40% were seen once. Specimen: blood. These receptors originate from a woman in her sixties in good health.

The V gene is TRBV27, the J gene TRBJ2-5; TRBD2 is a possible D gene (6 bases). This CDR3 has 16 amino acids. V lost 2 bases and J 1 base, leaving 14 bases between the germline ends. Looked up from germline, CDR1 is MNHEY and CDR2 is SMNVEV (reference sequence). CDR3 sequence (DNA): TGTGCCAGCAGTTTAAGAGTCGCGGGGTTCCAAGAGACCCAGTACTTC. It yields the protein CASSLRVAGFQETQYF.

The CDR3 protein is CASSQWVTQGPYEQYF. Written as DNA, the CDR3 is TGTGCCAGCAGCCAATGGGTCACACAGGGTCCCTACGAGCAGTACTTC. V is TRBV3-1 and J is TRBJ2-7; D might be TRBD1 (6 bases). The V end was cut by 2 bases, the J end by 2 bases, with 16 bases between. From germline, CDR1 is LGHDT and CDR2 YNNKEL (reference sequence). This CDR3 comprises 16 residues.

With respect to this clonotype: A much bigger clone sits one base away, suggesting this may be a read error. This chain uses TRBV6-1 with TRBJ2-1; 11 bases line up with TRBD2. The CDR3 is 15 amino acids. CDR1 MNHNS and CDR2 SASEGT come from the germline V gene. V shed 5 bases and J 6 bases; nucleotides not matched to a gene: 6. As DNA, the CDR3 is TGTGCCAGCAGTTCGGCTAGCGGGAGGAGCAATGAGCAGTTCTTC. Amino acids: CASSSASGRSNEQFF.

This clonotype was recorded many times. With a much larger clone just one base away, this may be a read error. V is TRBV12-3 or TRBV12-4 and J is TRBJ2-5; unclear D gene. V shed 6 bases and J shed 11 bases, with 19 bases lying between them. The CDR3 runs to 13 residues. The CDR3: CASRTSPNNEQYF. DNA for the CDR3: TGTGCCAGCAGAACGTCTCCCAACAATGAGCAGTACTTC.

This sequence joins TRBV12-3 or TRBV12-4 and TRBJ2-7; D possibly corresponds to TRBD1 (6 bases). V was shortened by 4 bases and J by 3 bases, with 13 bases between the two germline ends. This CDR3 region has 14 residues. CDR3 sequence: CASSSWGQVYEQYF. The CDR3 bases are TGTGCCAGCAGTTCCTGGGGACAAGTCTACGAGCAGTACTTC.

V usage is TRBV7-8 and J usage is TRBJ2-7; TRBD2 aligns across 14 bases. Germline V lookup: CDR1 SGHVS, CDR2 FQNEAQ. V shed 3 bases and J 5 bases; nucleotides not matched to a gene: 6. The CDR3 covers 16 residues. CDR3 in DNA: TGTGCCAGCAGCTTTCCGACTAGCGGGAGGGGAGACGAGCAGTACTTC. As protein: CASSFPTSGRGDEQYF.